Following are 24 T cell receptor beta chains from one sample sequenced in a study of beta chain features in type 1 diabetes (dated by TCRdb to the late 2010s). The antigens of these receptors remain unknown. The library was built by means of the immunoSEQ multiplex PCR assay. The entire amount of isolated RNA was reverse transcribed using the High Capacity cDNA Reverse Transcription Kit, so the sequenced TCRB transcripts were expressed ones. This is the immuneACCESS table as TCRdb keeps it, with only in-frame sequences that have V and J called. A part of the clones is gone; compared with another copy, unresolved V genes explain less than half, and the rest is unexplained. In all, the sample holds around 280,000 clones, and 15% of those were seen once. The top ten constitute 0.015% of the sample. Broader findings and caveats from the paper: Type 1 diabetes patients showed a moderate but significant shortening of TCRB CDR3 length in all four CD4+ subsets.

The sample was naive CD4+ T cells from blood. The cell subset or site label, read with the paper, signifies: true naive CD4+ T cells. The receptors here all came from a man aged 18 to 30 with type 1 diabetes.

A few counts support this clone. The V and J genes are TRBV7-8 and TRBJ2-4; 8 bases align to TRBD2. Germline V CDR1 and CDR2: SGHVS, FQNEAQ. This CDR3 region has 15 residues. With V trimmed by 1 base and J by 7 bases, 6 bases remained unmatched. The CDR3 protein is CASSLGGGRYNIQYF. The DNA for the CDR3 is TGTGCCAGCAGCTTAGGTGGCGGGAGGTATAACATTCAGTACTTC.

This sequence joins TRBV5-1 and TRBJ2-7; possible D gene TRBD1, 5 bases. V dropped 0 bases and J dropped 7 bases, with 20 bases sitting between them. From germline, CDR1 is SGHRS and CDR2 YFSETQ. The CDR3 spans 16 residues. Here the CDR3 reads CASSLGGRGAAREQYF. The CDR3 bases are TGCGCCAGCAGCTTGGGAGGTCGTGGGGCGGCGAGGGAGCAGTACTTC.

This clone has just a few counts. CDR3 DNA sequence: TGTGCCAGCAGCCCCGTAGCGGGGAGCTCCTACGAGCAGTACTTC. As protein: CASSPVAGSSYEQYF. This chain links TRBV7-9 with TRBJ2-7, with 8 positions matching TRBD2. Trimming cost V 5 bases and J 0 bases; bases outside gene matches: 6. This CDR3 spans 15 amino acids. CDR1 SEHNR and CDR2 FQNEAQ come from the germline V gene (reference sequence).

The J gene is TRBJ2-7, the V gene TRBV10-3; 7 nucleotides line up with TRBD1. Germline V lookup: CDR1 ENHRY, CDR2 SYGVKD. V dropped 4 bases and J dropped 6; count of bases not matched to a gene: 3. The CDR3 has 12 residues. DNA for the CDR3: TGTGCCATCAGTGTCTACAGGGGCGAGCAGTACTTC. Translated, it gives CAISVYRGEQYF.

A few counts support this clone. The rearrangement links TRBV9 to TRBJ2-7; TRBD1 might be the D (6 bases). The CDR3 spans 14 residues. V was shortened by 0 bases and J by 6 bases, with 13 bases between the two germline ends. Per the germline V gene, CDR1 is SGDLS and CDR2 is YYNGEE. DNA of the CDR3: TGTGCCAGCAGCGTAGAAGGCAGGGGCGGCGAGCAGTACTTC. It translates to CASSVEGRGGEQYF.

This clone has more than one count but fewer than ten. The chain carries TRBV6-5 and TRBJ1-1, with 7 bases matching TRBD1. The CDR3 contains 15 residues. Unmatched junction bases numbered 6, after V lost 2 bases and J lost 3 bases. Germline CDR1 MNHEY, CDR2 SVGAGI. The CDR3 is CASSYVSGGYTEAFF. The CDR3 nucleotides read TGTGCCAGCAGTTACGTCTCAGGGGGTTACACTGAAGCTTTCTTT.

The J gene is TRBJ1-2, the V gene TRBV5-6, with unresolved D. There are 11 residues in the CDR3. V lost 0 bases and J 13 bases, leaving 10 bases between the germline ends. Germline V gene data show CDR1 as SGHDT and CDR2 as YYEEEE. The CDR3 loop is CASSLGAAPTF. The CDR3 DNA reads as TGTGCCAGCAGCTTGGGGGCAGCCCCCACCTTC. Full variable domain (remainder filled in from reference TRBV5-6 and TRBJ1-2): DAGVTQSPTHLIKTRGQQVTLRCSPKSGHDTVSWYQQALGQGPQFIFQYYEEEERQRGNFPDRFSGHQFPNYSSELNVNALLLGDSALYLCASSLGAAPTFGSGTRLTVV.

This chain links TRBV2 with TRBJ2-3; 8 nucleotides match TRBD1. With V trimmed by 6 bases and J by 2 bases, 4 bases remained unmatched. CDR1 is SNHLY, CDR2 FYNNEI, per germline. CDR3 length: 14 amino acids. CDR3 sequence (DNA): TGTGCCAGCAGCGGACAGGGACACACAGATACGCAGTATTTT. Translated: CASSGQGHTDTQYF.

V usage is TRBV11-3 and J usage is TRBJ2-1; TRBD2 matches at 15 bases. Germline lookup yields CDR1 SGHNT and CDR2 YENEEA. The CDR3 sequence is 16 residues long. The V and J ends lost 5 bases and 4 bases, in that order; junction bases with no gene match: 3. In nucleotides, the CDR3 is TGTGCCAGCAGCCCCGGGACTAGCGGGGGGTACAATGAGCAGTTCTTC. Protein: CASSPGTSGGYNEQFF. The full variable domain, its missing parts supplied by reference TRBV11-3 and TRBJ2-1, is EAGVVQSPRYKIIEKKQPVAFWCNPISGHNTLYWYLQNLGQGPELLIRYENEEAVDDSQLPKDRFSAERLKGVDSTLKIQPAELGDSAVYLCASSPGTSGGYNEQFFGPGTRLTVL.

The gene calls are TRBV5-1 and TRBJ2-2; the match to TRBD2 covers 11 bases. The germline CDR1 and CDR2 sequences are SGHRS and YFSETQ. The CDR3 runs 15 residues. V shed 6 bases and J 7 bases; nucleotides not matched to a gene: 8. The CDR3, as DNA: TGCGCCAGCACCATAGCGGGAGGGCCCAGCGGGGAGCTGTTTTTT. Its translation: CASTIAGGPSGELFF.

The chain couples TRBV28 to TRBJ2-5, with 8 bases that match TRBD2. CDR3 length: 15 amino acids. Per the germline V gene, CDR1 is MDHEN and CDR2 is SYDVKM. V shed 7 bases, J shed 5 bases, and the junction held 12 bases outside the gene matches. The CDR3, as DNA: TGTGCCAGCACCCCCGGATTTAGCGGGAAGGAGACCCAGTACTTC. As protein: CASTPGFSGKETQYF.

The chain carries TRBV28 and TRBJ2-3, with D possibly matching TRBD1 (6 bases). CDR1 and CDR2 from the germline V gene are MDHEN and SYDVKM. The CDR3 is made up of 16 amino acids. The V end was cut by 6 bases, the J end by 0 bases, with 16 bases between. Here the CDR3 reads CASRGEDSGSTDTQYF. CDR3 DNA: TGTGCCAGCAGGGGAGAGGACAGCGGAAGCACAGATACGCAGTATTTT.

The chain joins TRBV28 to TRBJ2-7; D may be TRBD2 (6 bases). V shed 7 bases and J shed 3 bases, with 10 bases lying between them. Germline V gene sequence: CDR1 MDHEN, CDR2 SYDVKM. This CDR3 has 12 amino acids. The CDR3 protein is CASTARGYEQYF. In DNA, the CDR3 is TGTGCCAGCACCGCGCGGGGCTACGAGCAGTACTTC.

A few counts support this clone. This chain connects TRBV30 to TRBJ1-2; D unresolved. V lost 1 base and J 6 bases, leaving 9 bases between the germline ends. The CDR3 loop spans 12 amino acids. CDR1 is GTSNPN, CDR2 SVGIG, per germline (reference sequence). The CDR3 sequence is CAWSAGRDGYTF. Written as DNA, the CDR3 is TGTGCCTGGAGTGCCGGTCGAGATGGCTACACCTTC.

The CDR3 DNA reads TGCAGCGTTCACCGAGACATAAGAGAGACCCAGTACTTC. Translating it yields CSVHRDIRETQYF. V gene TRBV29-1 combines with J gene TRBJ2-5; no clear D. The CDR3 loop spans 13 amino acids. Trimming shortened V by 5 bases and J by 4 bases, and 14 bases separated the two germline ends. CDR1 is SQVTM and CDR2 is ANQGSEA in the germline V gene.

The count of this clone is one. CDR3 sequence reads: CASSPQGYGGETQYF. The CDR3 DNA follows: TGTGCCAGCAGCCCACAGGGTTACGGCGGAGAGACCCAGTACTTC. The chain recombines TRBV2 with TRBJ2-5; TRBD1 is a possible D gene (6 bases). Deletions cut 6 bases from V and 4 bases from J, with 18 bases between. Germline lookup yields CDR1 SNHLY and CDR2 FYNNEI. The CDR3 covers 15 residues.

The V and J genes are TRBV2 and TRBJ2-1, with TRBD2 matching 7 bases. J was trimmed by 2 bases and V by 1 base; bases with no gene match: 2. The CDR3 is made up of 15 amino acids. From germline, CDR1 is SNHLY and CDR2 FYNNEI. CDR3 coding DNA: TGTGCCAGCAGTGAAGGCGGGAGCCCCTACAATGAGCAGTTCTTC. Translating gives CASSEGGSPYNEQFF.

The sample holds one count of this clone. The gene calls are TRBV11-3 and TRBJ2-1, with TRBD2 as a possible D gene (7 bases). The CDR3 runs to 16 residues. The V and J ends lost 0 bases and 2 bases respectively, with 11 bases between them. Germline V gives CDR1 SGHNT, CDR2 YENEEA. The CDR3 region has the DNA TGTGCCAGCAGCTTAGACGGCGGGGGCCCCTACAATGAGCAGTTCTTC. Its protein is CASSLDGGGPYNEQFF.

This clone was counted between two and nine times. The gene calls are TRBV5-1 and TRBJ2-5; 8 bases are shared with TRBD1. The ends lost 4 bases at V and 4 bases at J; junction bases unmatched: 3. This CDR3 region has 13 residues. Looked up from germline, CDR1 is SGHRS and CDR2 is YFSETQ. CDR3 sequence (DNA): TGCGCCAGCAGCAGGGACAGGATAGAGACCCAGTACTTC. Translating gives CASSRDRIETQYF. Together with reference TRBV5-1 and TRBJ2-5, the CDR3 gives the full variable domain: KAGVTQTPRYLIKTRGQQVTLSCSPISGHRSVSWYQQTPGQGLQFLFEYFSETQRNKGNFPGRFSGRQFSNSRSEMNVSTLELGDSALYLCASSRDRIETQYFGPGTRLLVL.

V and J are TRBV7-9 and TRBJ1-1, with D unclear. This CDR3 has 15 amino acids. Germline assignment: CDR1 SEHNR and CDR2 FQNEAQ (reference sequence). The V gene lost 6 bases and the J gene lost 3 bases, with 17 bases spanning the gap. CDR3 DNA: TGTGCCAGCAGTCTAGAGGCTATTGAGTACACTGAAGCTTTCTTT. The encoded protein is CASSLEAIEYTEAFF.

The chain couples TRBV7-2 to TRBJ2-3, with D perhaps TRBD1 (5 bases). This CDR3 spans 14 amino acids. V lost 5 bases and J lost 0, with 9 bases in between. Germline V gene sequence: CDR1 SGHTA, CDR2 FQGNSA. CDR3 protein: CASSPRQSTDTQYF. In DNA, the CDR3 is TGTGCCAGCAGCCCGAGACAGAGCACAGATACGCAGTATTTT.

This clone has just a few counts. This rearrangement joins TRBV5-1 to TRBJ2-4, with TRBD2 identical over 14 bases. The germline V gene has CDR1 SGHRS and CDR2 YFSETQ. Germline trimming cut 3 bases from V and 2 bases from J; bases unmatched to any gene: 10. This CDR3 comprises 19 residues. The CDR3 DNA reads as TGCGCCAGCAGCTGGGGGACTAGCGGGGGAGAGCGGACCAAAAACATTCAGTACTTC. This translates into CASSWGTSGGERTKNIQYF.

This CDR3 is CASSWALEAFF. CDR3 nucleotide sequence: TGTGCCAGCAGCTGGGCGCTCGAAGCTTTCTTT. The chain couples TRBV7-9 to TRBJ1-1; D gene unclear. V shed 4 bases and J shed 8 bases, with 8 bases lying between them. The CDR3 is 11 residues long. The germline V gene encodes CDR1 SEHNR and CDR2 FQNEAQ (reference sequence).

On this clone itself: Other DNA sequences within the sample encode an identical CDR3. The chain couples TRBV6-5 to TRBJ1-2; TRBD1 matches 9 bases. The trim removed 0 bases at V and 4 bases at J, leaving 3 bases unmatched. The CDR3 is 15 residues long. Germline values: CDR1 MNHEY, CDR2 SVGAGI. This chain's CDR3 is CASSYSGTGTYGYTF. CDR3 nucleotides: TGTGCCAGCAGTTACTCGGGGACAGGGACCTATGGCTACACCTTC.